The rows below give T cell receptor beta chains drawn from one sample of a study of T cell repertoires in cytomegalovirus infection. TCRdb processed the reads anew with MiXCR; each CDR3 protein has one entry. This sample carries over 100,000 distinct CDR3 sequences, approximately 28% of them seen once, and the ten largest clones take 81%. For these receptors, no antigen is known. The sample in question was CD8+ T cells from cultured PBMCs, obtained from culture after CMV antigen stimulation. Receptor source: a human donor in good health (CMV status not recorded). Some clones in this sample may be carry-over from other donors' samples. CDR3s include the opening cysteine and the closing phenylalanine or tryptophan. Each record gives: V gene, D gene, J gene, clone size, CDR3 DNA, CDR3 protein. D genes are given only for firm matches. Where a row states a size, it is once, few, many or the class of an expanded clone; other rows omit it.

TRBV12-3/TRBV12-4	NA	TRBJ1-5	many	TGTGCCAGCAGTCCCTACCGAGGACAGTATAGCAATCAGCCCCAGCATTTT	CASSPYRGQYSNQPQHF
TRBV4-1	NA	TRBJ2-2	few	TGCGCCAGCAGCCCACCCTTCGGGGAGCTGTTTTTT	CASSPPFGELFF
TRBV5-1	TRBD1	TRBJ2-1	NA	TGCGCCAGCAGCTCAGATACCGGGACAGCCATATACAATGAGCAGTTCTTC	CASSSDTGTAIYNEQFF
TRBV7-8	TRBD1	TRBJ1-2	few	TGTGCCAGCAGCCACTTCCAGGGGGCAATCCATGGCTACACCTTC	CASSHFQGAIHGYTF
TRBV27	NA	TRBJ1-5	many	TGTGCCAGCAGTTCGGTGGCGGGGGGCAGCAATCAGCCCCAGCATTTT	CASSSVAGGSNQPQHF
TRBV9	TRBD1	TRBJ2-3	few	TGTGCCAGCAGCGAGGGACAGGGTACTTGGGCAGATACGCAGTATTTT	CASSEGQGTWADTQYF
TRBV4-2	NA	TRBJ1-1	NA	TGTGCCAGCAGCCAAGAGTCTTGGATGGGCACTGAAGCTTTCTTT	CASSQESWMGTEAFF
TRBV7-9	NA	TRBJ2-7	NA	TGTGCCAGCAGCCGCTTAGAAGACGGCCTAGAGCAGTACTTC	CASSRLEDGLEQYF
TRBV5-4	NA	TRBJ2-2	few	TGTGCCAGCAGCTCCGAGGGAGGGGAGCTGTTTTTT	CASSSEGGELFF
TRBV15	TRBD2	TRBJ2-5	NA	TGTGCCACCAGCCGGGGGACTAGCGAGACCCAGTACTTC	CATSRGTSETQYF
TRBV28	NA	TRBJ1-2	NA	TGTGCCAGCAGTGCGCGGGTTGGAAGTGGCTACACCTTC	CASSARVGSGYTF
TRBV28	NA	TRBJ2-5	NA	TGTGCCAGCAGTTCCCCCTTACGGCCAGGAGTCCAAGAGACCCAGTACTTC	CASSSPLRPGVQETQYF
TRBV2	NA	TRBJ2-2	NA	TGTGCCAGGGAAAGGGAGACCGGGGAGCTGTTTTTT	CARERETGELFF
TRBV27	NA	TRBJ1-1	few	TGTGCCAGCAGTTTAGGGTTGGGTTCCGAAGCTTTCTTT	CASSLGLGSEAFF
TRBV7-6	NA	TRBJ2-7	few	TGTGCCAGCAGCTTAGAGGGGCGGGGCGACGAGCAGTACTTC	CASSLEGRGDEQYF
TRBV7-8	NA	TRBJ2-7	NA	TGTGCCAGCAGCGTCGGGACAAGAACCTACGAGCAGTACTTC	CASSVGTRTYEQYF
TRBV20-1	TRBD2	TRBJ2-1	once	TGCAGTGGCCTTCAGGCGGGGGGGTGGGAGCAGTTCTTC	CSGLQAGGWEQFF
TRBV27	NA	TRBJ1-5	NA	TGTGCCAGCAGTCCCCAGGGTCTGAAAAATCAGCCCCAGCATTTT	CASSPQGLKNQPQHF
TRBV7-6	NA	TRBJ2-7	NA	TGTGCCAGCAGGGGTTCAGACTACGAGCAGTACTTC	CASRGSDYEQYF
TRBV7-2	NA	TRBJ2-7	few	TGTGCCAGCAGGAGAAACAGGGTCCACGAGCAGTACTTC	CASRRNRVHEQYF
TRBV27	TRBD1	TRBJ1-1	few	TGTGCCAGCAGTTTGGGGGCGGGCCCTCGACAGGGGGGTGAAGCTTTCTTT	CASSLGAGPRQGGEAFF
TRBV5-4	NA	TRBJ1-1	once	TGTGCCAGCAGCCCGTCTGAGATGAACACTGAAGCTTTCTTT	CASSPSEMNTEAFF
TRBV29-1	NA	TRBJ2-7	few	TGCAGCGTTGCGGACAGCTCCTACGAGCAGTACTTC	CSVADSSYEQYF
TRBV7-9	TRBD1	TRBJ2-5	few	TGTGCCAGCAGCTTAGCTGACAGGGACCCGAGGGAGACCCAGTACTTC	CASSLADRDPRETQYF
TRBV6-5	NA	TRBJ1-3	few	TGTGCCAGCAGTGGGGAAGGCCGACCCCTGAACACCATATATTTT	CASSGEGRPLNTIYF
TRBV6-2/TRBV6-3	NA	TRBJ1-5	few	TGTGCCAGCACTCCCCCCGGGAGCAATCAGCCCCAGCATTTT	CASTPPGSNQPQHF
TRBV7-2	NA	TRBJ2-7	few	TGTGCCAGCAGCTTCGGGTTAGGGCCCTACGAGCAGTACTTC	CASSFGLGPYEQYF
TRBV12-3/TRBV12-4	NA	TRBJ1-1	NA	TGTGCCAGCACCTTCGGAGCTTTCGCTGTGCACACTGAAGCTTTCTTT	CASTFGAFAVHTEAFF
TRBV6-5	TRBD1	TRBJ2-1	NA	TGTGCCAGCAGTTACACGGACAGGGATTACAATGAGCAGTTCTTC	CASSYTDRDYNEQFF
TRBV7-2	TRBD2	TRBJ2-3	NA	TGTGCCAGCAGCTTAGTCGGCGGGAGGGCCCCAGATACGCAGTATTTT	CASSLVGGRAPDTQYF
TRBV4-1	NA	TRBJ1-1	few	TGCGCCAGCAGCCAGATCGGGCAGAACACTGAAGCTTTCTTT	CASSQIGQNTEAFF
TRBV27	TRBD2	TRBJ2-5	many	TGTGCCAGCAAAGGTTTGGCGGGGGGCATCCAAGAGACCCAGTACTTC	CASKGLAGGIQETQYF
TRBV15	TRBD1	TRBJ1-1	few	TGTGCCACCAGCGCTAGGACAGGGGCCACTGAAGCTTTCTTT	CATSARTGATEAFF
TRBV13	NA	TRBJ2-3	few	TGTGCCAGCATCCGGGCTTCAAGCACAGATACGCAGTATTTT	CASIRASSTDTQYF
TRBV11-2	TRBD2	TRBJ2-7	NA	TGTGCCAGCAGCATTCTCGCGGGGGTAGGGACCTACGAGCAGTACTTC	CASSILAGVGTYEQYF
TRBV14	NA	TRBJ2-2	NA	TGTGCCAGCAGCCAAGATCTGGGGAGTCCATCCACCGGGGAGCTGTTTTTT	CASSQDLGSPSTGELFF